This paragraph reports one TCR beta chain. This CDR3 region has 14 residues. From germline, CDR1 is MNHEY and CDR2 SVGAGI. The ends were cut back, 7 bases at V and 2 bases at J, with 11 bases in the middle. This sample stems from a study of T-cell memory formation after mild COVID-19. TCRdb called the 5' RACE reads again in MiXCR, with one record for every CDR3 protein. The sample includes about 250,000 distinct CDR3 sequences, roughly 17% seen only once; the top ten take around 23%. What was sequenced was PBMCs or a T cell subset sorted from them (not recorded which). This TCR was recovered from a man aged 18 to 35 who had mild COVID-19 (a few samples of this study predate the infection). Cell type and time point are not known. This chain connects TRBV6-5 to TRBJ2-2; D unresolved. In nucleotides, the CDR3 is TGTGCCAGCACCCCCAGTGCAAACACCGGGGAGCTGTTTTTT. It is translated as CASTPSANTGELFF.